These 4 T cell receptor beta chains were sequenced from one sample in a study of CD8+CD57+ T cells in acquired aplastic anemia (dated by TCRdb to 2017 to 2018). The patients picked for sequencing were ones in whom flow cytometry had shown an expansion of CD8+CD57+ cells. Reads for this sample came from an Illumina HiSeq 2000. Genomic DNA was used as template for profiling of TCR beta VDJ combinations and CDR3 sequences. TCRdb took the public reads, trimmed them with fastp at Q25, ran MiXCR for clone calling and kept in-frame beta chains. Rows matching on CDR3 protein sequence are summarized as one entry with the most common DNA and genes. In all, the sample holds roughly 190,000 distinct CDR3 sequences, and less than 60% of those were seen once. Around 9.7% of the sample comes from the top ten. The sequencing input was sorted CD4+, CD8+, or CD8+CD57+ T cells (not recorded which) from PBMCs. The receptors come from a human donor with aplastic anemia.

This clonotype appeared a few times. The gene calls are TRBV6-2 or TRBV6-3 and TRBJ1-6, with D tentatively TRBD1 (5 bases). The CDR3 length is 14 residues. Germline lookup yields CDR1 MNHEY and CDR2 SVGEGT. Trimming took off 0 bases at V and 7 bases at J, with 7 bases between the two ends. The CDR3: CASSYSRQNSPLHF. CDR3 DNA: TGTGCCAGCAGTTACTCGAGACAGAATTCACCCCTCCACTTT.

The chain combines TRBV2 with TRBJ2-7; D is undetermined. The germline V gene has CDR1 SNHLY and CDR2 FYNNEI. The ends were cut back, 6 bases at V and 10 bases at J, with 13 bases in the middle. CDR3 length: 11 residues. CDR3 sequence reads: CASRAPRIQYF. The CDR3, as DNA: TGTGCCAGCAGGGCCCCAAGAATCCAGTACTTC.

The chain employs TRBV9 and TRBJ2-3, with D possibly being TRBD1 or TRBD2 (5 bases each). The closer fit of TRBJ2-5 to the DNA end suggests the J call may be wrong. Looked up from germline, CDR1 is SGDLS and CDR2 is YYNGEE. This CDR3 contains 14 residues. For the CDR3, the DNA is TGTGCCAGCAGCTCCCCAAGGGGCGGGGAGACCCAGTACTTC. Amino acid sequence: CASSSPRGGETQYF.

This clonotype was found many times. The genes are TRBV19 and TRBJ2-3; no clear D gene. This CDR3 is 15 amino acids long. CDR1 LNHDA and CDR2 SQIVND come from the germline V gene (reference sequence). V lost 7 bases, J lost 0 bases, and 14 bases lay in between. CDR3 bases: TGTGCCAGTACCGGATACGGTGCTAGCACAGATACGCAGTATTTT. It encodes CASTGYGASTDTQYF. Drawing the rest from reference TRBV19 and TRBJ2-3, the complete variable domain is DGGITQSPKYLFRKEGQNVTLSCEQNLNHDAMYWYRQDPGQGLRLIYYSQIVNDFQKGDIAEGYSVSREKKESFPLTVTSAQKNPTAFYLCASTGYGASTDTQYFGPGTRLTVL.